Listed below are T cell receptor beta chains from one sample, sequenced in a study of naive and memory T cell subsets. TCRdb re-called the UMI-ligation and nested PCR reads through MiXCR, storing one row per CDR3 protein. The table lists more than 20,000 distinct CDR3 sequences, roughly 5.5% of them singletons. Material: blood. These receptors all stem from an adult in good health. Each CDR3 is given with its conserved first and last residue. The D gene is left open where the match is weak. Some rows mark clone size as missing; the rest say once, few, many or name a class of expanded clone.

cdr3_aa	cdr3_nt	v_call	j_call	clone_size	d_call
CASSSNHFPYGYTF	TGTGCCAGCAGCTCAAATCATTTCCCCTATGGCTACACCTTC	TRBV14	TRBJ1-2	few	-
CASSQEIGGNEEQYF	TGCGCCAGCAGCCAAGAAATAGGGGGTAACGAGGAGCAGTACTTC	TRBV4-3	TRBJ2-7	many	-
CSVSLGTDTQYF	TGCAGCGTTTCTTTGGGCACAGATACGCAGTATTTT	TRBV29-1	TRBJ2-3	many	-
CASSFPGGMSTDTQYF	TGTGCCAGCAGTTTCCCAGGGGGAATGAGCACAGATACGCAGTATTTT	TRBV28	TRBJ2-3	many	TRBD1
CASSLRQGNGETQYF	TGTGCCAGCAGTTTACGACAGGGGAACGGGGAGACCCAGTACTTC	TRBV12-3/TRBV12-4	TRBJ2-5	few	TRBD1
CASRGGGPGPYEQYF	TGTGCCAGCAGGGGAGGCGGTCCGGGCCCCTACGAGCAGTACTTC	TRBV5-6	TRBJ2-7	many	-
CASSFGGRVNTGELFF	TGTGCCAGCAGCTTTGGTGGGAGAGTGAACACCGGGGAGCTGTTTTTT	TRBV7-9	TRBJ2-2	-	-
CASRGQGSYYGYTF	TGTGCCAGCAGAGGACAGGGGTCATACTATGGCTACACCTTC	TRBV28	TRBJ1-2	many	TRBD1
CASSLTSAGGSNEQFF	TGTGCCAGCAGCTTAACATCAGCGGGAGGGTCGAATGAGCAGTTCTTC	TRBV7-3	TRBJ2-1	-	TRBD2
CASSFLAPGNTEAFF	TGTGCCAGCAGTTTCCTCGCGCCGGGAAACACTGAAGCTTTCTTT	TRBV2	TRBJ1-1	-	-
CASSPDRLNGNTIYF	TGTGCCAGCAGCCCTGACCGTCTCAACGGAAACACCATATATTTT	TRBV13	TRBJ1-3	many	-
CSVDSSELAGTGELFF	TGCAGCGTTGACTCCTCGGAACTAGCGGGGACCGGGGAGCTGTTTTTT	TRBV29-1	TRBJ2-2	many	TRBD2
CASSEKQGADTEAFF	TGTGCCAGCAGCGAGAAACAGGGGGCGGACACTGAAGCTTTCTTT	TRBV6-6	TRBJ1-1	many	TRBD1
CSGREWTDTQYF	TGCAGCGGGCGGGAGTGGACAGATACGCAGTATTTT	TRBV29-1	TRBJ2-3	many	TRBD2
CASSEEFRLNTEAFF	TGTGCCAGCAGTGAAGAGTTCCGGTTAAACACTGAAGCTTTCTTT	TRBV6-1	TRBJ1-1	many	-
CASSEWEGFQPQHF	TGTGCCAGCAGTGAATGGGAGGGGTTTCAGCCCCAGCATTTT	TRBV25-1	TRBJ1-5	-	-
CASSQVPRPRGNGYTF	TGTGCCAGCAGCCAAGTCCCTCGTCCGAGGGGAAATGGCTACACCTTC	TRBV14	TRBJ1-2	many	-
CASSEYSGGETQYF	TGTGCCAGCAGTGAATATAGCGGGGGAGAGACCCAGTACTTC	TRBV25-1	TRBJ2-5	many	TRBD2
CSAVATLQAFF	TGCAGCGCCGTGGCGACCCTCCAAGCTTTCTTT	TRBV29-1	TRBJ1-1	many	-
CASIIRTSGRYNEQFF	TGTGCCAGCATCATCAGGACTAGCGGGAGGTACAATGAGCAGTTCTTC	TRBV7-2	TRBJ2-1	-	TRBD2
CSVQIGTGELFF	TGCAGCGTACAGATTGGAACCGGGGAGCTGTTTTTT	TRBV29-1	TRBJ2-2	-	-
CASSFDYYRDRGSSGANVLTF	TGCGCCAGCAGCTTTGATTATTACCGGGACAGGGGCAGTTCTGGGGCCAACGTCCTGACTTTC	TRBV5-1	TRBJ2-6	medium-sized	TRBD1
CASSLVVGDNEQFF	TGCGCCAGCAGCTTGGTTGTGGGTGACAATGAGCAGTTCTTC	TRBV5-1	TRBJ2-1	-	-
CASSQGERFGAGANVLTF	TGCGCCAGCAGCCAAGGTGAAAGATTCGGGGCTGGGGCCAACGTCCTGACTTTC	TRBV4-1	TRBJ2-6	many	-
CSATTSSYNEQFF	TGCAGCGCAACGACTAGCTCCTACAATGAGCAGTTCTTC	TRBV29-1	TRBJ2-1	many	-
CSVVPSILNTEAFF	TGCAGCGTTGTCCCGTCCATATTGAACACTGAAGCTTTCTTT	TRBV29-1	TRBJ1-1	-	-
CASSLQGNTEAFF	TGTGCCAGCAGTTTGCAGGGGAACACTGAAGCTTTCTTT	TRBV28	TRBJ1-1	many	-
CSVDSGGKNEKLFF	TGCAGCGTGGATTCGGGGGGAAAGAATGAAAAACTGTTTTTT	TRBV29-1	TRBJ1-4	medium-sized	-
CAWNDRGGLFNQPQHF	TGTGCCTGGAACGACCGCGGCGGGCTTTTCAATCAGCCCCAGCATTTT	TRBV30	TRBJ1-5	many	-
CATSLGDSGSNEQFF	TGTGCCACCAGCCTCGGGGATAGCGGGAGCAATGAGCAGTTCTTC	TRBV15	TRBJ2-1	many	TRBD2
CSVGKGSGYGDTF	-	TRBV29-1	TRBJ1-2	few	-
CAGSLPQGDVQETQYF	TGTGCCGGCAGCCTACCCCAGGGAGACGTCCAAGAGACCCAGTACTTC	TRBV12-3/TRBV12-4	TRBJ2-5	-	-